This note documents a single T cell receptor (beta chain) sequence. Time point meaning: baseline pretreatment blood. Stated treatment: 15 Gy SBRT to primary tumor, nephrectomy 4 weeks later. The sample comes from a study of radiation and T cells in renal cell carcinoma. Some clones are missing from TCRdb's copy, which holds only in-frame ones; the method was immunoSEQ multiplex PCR. The table has 150,000 or so clones, about nine tenths seen once. V was pared by 7 bases and J by 0 bases, with 4 bases of the junction left unmatched. Germline CDR1 is SEHNR and CDR2 is FQNEAQ (reference sequence). The CDR3 covers 14 residues.

The TCR originated in a woman in her seventies with renal cell carcinoma. The sequencing here drew on blood, taken from a patient whose treatment included radiotherapy and nephrectomy. V and J are TRBV7-9 and TRBJ2-7; TRBD1 agrees at 9 bases. CDR3 nucleotides: TGTGCCAGCACCCCGGGACAGGGCTCCTACGAGCAGTACTTC. It translates to CASTPGQGSYEQYF. The full variable domain, in which reference TRBV7-9 and TRBJ2-7 provide the parts outside the CDR3, is DTGVSQNPRHKITKRGQNVTFRCDPISEHNRLYWYRQTLGQGPEFLTYFQNEAQLEKSRLLSDRFSAERPKGSFSTLEIQRTEQGDSAMYLCASTPGQGSYEQYFGPGTRLTVT.